This T cell receptor (beta chain) was captured by sequencing in a study of cytomegalovirus exposure and HLA in healthy donors. Study-wide context: For the approximately 400 genotyped donors, roughly 80% fell within the Caucasian-associated ancestry cluster. Study findings and constraints: The study recorded some 160 TCR beta chains that were cytomegalovirus-associated. Specificity for CMV antigens was confirmed in vitro for a few of the CMV-associated chains. Some V segments could not be told apart, so they were left out, TRBV6-2 and TRBV6-3 among them.

The PCR had 60 Vbeta and 13 Jbeta primers. Only in-frame clones appear in the TCRdb table, and some are missing; sequencing was by immunoSEQ multiplex PCR. Of fewer than 250,000 clones listed, approximately 87% are singletons. The CDR3 sequence is 15 residues long. Germline-derived CDR1 and CDR2 are SGDLS and YYNGEE. Germline trimming cut 0 bases from V and 12 bases from J; bases unmatched to any gene: 12. For this clone: The antigen is unknown.

J is TRBJ2-1 and V is TRBV9; the match to TRBD2 covers 7 bases. This clonotype was obtained from a human donor in good health. Sequencing used PBMCs. The CDR3 DNA sequence: TGTGCCAGCAGCGTAGGACCAAAACCGGGGGGTCGGCAGTTCTTC. This translates into CASSVGPKPGGRQFF.